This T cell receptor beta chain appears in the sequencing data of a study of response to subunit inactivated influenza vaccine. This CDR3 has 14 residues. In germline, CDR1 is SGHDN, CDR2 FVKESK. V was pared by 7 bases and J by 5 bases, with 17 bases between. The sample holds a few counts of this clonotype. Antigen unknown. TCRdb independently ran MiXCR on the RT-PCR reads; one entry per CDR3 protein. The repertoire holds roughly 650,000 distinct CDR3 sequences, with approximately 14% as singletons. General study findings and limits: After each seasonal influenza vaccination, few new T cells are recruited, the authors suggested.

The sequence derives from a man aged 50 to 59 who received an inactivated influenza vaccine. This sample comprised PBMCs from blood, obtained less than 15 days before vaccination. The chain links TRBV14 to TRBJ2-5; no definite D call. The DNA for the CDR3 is TGTGCCAGCACCCCTTTTATGGCCGGGGAGACCCAGTACTTC. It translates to CASTPFMAGETQYF.